The clone carrying this T cell receptor beta chain was detected a few times. The antigen is unknown. The data are from a study of T-cell reconstitution after alpha-beta-depleted transplantation in children. This CDR3 has 12 residues. Germline lookup yields CDR1 DFQATT and CDR2 SNEGSKA (reference sequence). Trimming pared 6 bases from V and 2 bases from J, leaving 11 bases between. General study findings and limits: Roughly two months post-transplant, alpha-beta T cells reportedly originated from several hundred graft clones that had expanded. T-cell numbers and diversity one year post-transplant derived largely from freshly generated T cells. TCRbeta diversity was high at day 60 in some patients (a result of surviving recipient T cells and thymic progenitors).

The library targeted TCRbeta and was prepared with unique molecular identifiers. TCRdb re-called the PCR reads with MiXCR, one entry per CDR3 protein. The sample includes about 980,000 distinct CDR3 sequences, around 30% of them seen just once. Sequenced material: PBMCs, mostly from graft donor cells, taken 360 days after TCRalphabeta/CD19-depleted stem cell transplant. The chain combines TRBV20-1 with TRBJ2-7, with D hard to call. This receptor was obtained from a boy in the first two years of life who had a stem cell transplant for SCID, so the T cells may come from the graft donor. This CDR3 is CSATTPTYEQYF. For the CDR3, the DNA is TGCAGTGCCACGACACCTACCTACGAGCAGTACTTC.